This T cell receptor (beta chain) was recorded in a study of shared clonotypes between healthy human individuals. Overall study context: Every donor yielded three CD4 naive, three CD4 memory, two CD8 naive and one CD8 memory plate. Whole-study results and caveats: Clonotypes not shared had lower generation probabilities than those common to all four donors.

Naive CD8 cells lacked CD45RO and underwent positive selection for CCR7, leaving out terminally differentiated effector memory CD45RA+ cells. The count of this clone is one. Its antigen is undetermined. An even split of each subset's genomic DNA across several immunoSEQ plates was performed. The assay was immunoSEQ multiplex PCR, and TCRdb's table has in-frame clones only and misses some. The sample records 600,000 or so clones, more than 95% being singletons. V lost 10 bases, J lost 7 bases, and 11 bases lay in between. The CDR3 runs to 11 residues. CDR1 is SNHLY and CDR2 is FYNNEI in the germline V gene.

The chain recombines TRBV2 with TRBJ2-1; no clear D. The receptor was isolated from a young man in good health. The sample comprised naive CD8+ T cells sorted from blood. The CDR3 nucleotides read TGTGCCACCCTTTCCCAAAATGAGCAGTTCTTC. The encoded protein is CATLSQNEQFF.